Listed below are T cell receptor beta chains from one sample, sequenced in a study of blood T cell repertoires in COVID-19. The data were produced by immunoSEQ multiplex PCR, yet TCRdb's version contains in-frame clones alone and is incomplete. The table shows around 50,000 clones, with approximately 86% occurring only once. The sequencing input was peripheral blood. The receptors shown here come from a man aged 55 to 69 with active or convalescent COVID-19. Both conserved end residues are part of each CDR3. Each record gives: D gene, clone size, J gene, V gene, CDR3 DNA, CDR3 protein. The D gene is left open where the match is weak. The size field is filled for only some rows; it gives once, few, many or a size class.

NA	NA	TRBJ1-3	TRBV5-4	TGTGCCAGCAGACCCCAGGGGACTGGAAACACCATATATTTT	CASRPQGTGNTIYF
TRBD2	few	TRBJ2-5	TRBV5-1	TGCGCCAGCAGCTCCCCGGTATCGCGGGGGGAGACCCAGTACTTC	CASSSPVSRGETQYF
NA	NA	TRBJ1-5	TRBV6-5	TGTGCCAGCAGTTATAAGGGGTACGGTCAGCCCCAGCATTTT	CASSYKGYGQPQHF
NA	NA	TRBJ1-4	TRBV7-3	TGTGCCAGCAGCATCGGGGGGGATGAAAAACTGTTTTTT	CASSIGGDEKLFF
TRBD2	NA	TRBJ2-5	TRBV30	TGTGCCTGGAAAGGGGGACTAGCGGCCCCGGAGACCCAGTACTTC	CAWKGGLAAPETQYF
NA	NA	TRBJ1-1	TRBV7-9	TGTGCCAGCAGCCCACAGGGCTTTTCTGAAGCTTTCTTT	CASSPQGFSEAFF
TRBD1	NA	TRBJ2-5	TRBV12-5	TGTGCTAGTGGTTTGGTACCCGGGACAGGGCTACGACTTATCCAAGAGACCCAGTACTTC	CASGLVPGTGLRLIQETQYF
NA	NA	TRBJ1-1	TRBV30	TGTGCCTGGGGGGGGCAGCAGAACACTGAAGCTTTCTTT	CAWGGQQNTEAFF
TRBD1	NA	TRBJ1-2	TRBV6-1	TGTGCCAGCAGTGAAGCTTGGACAGGGATCTATGGCTACACCTTC	CASSEAWTGIYGYTF
TRBD1	NA	TRBJ1-2	TRBV6-4	TGTGCCAGCAGGCACAGAAAGACAGGGGATGGCTACACCTTC	CASRHRKTGDGYTF
NA	NA	TRBJ1-2	TRBV19	TGTGCCAGTAGTATGCCGAGGGATGGCTACACCTTC	CASSMPRDGYTF
NA	NA	TRBJ2-7	TRBV28	TGTGCCAGCAGTAATACAGGGCTCTCCTACGAGCAGTACTTC	CASSNTGLSYEQYF
NA	NA	TRBJ1-2	TRBV7-8	TGTGCCAGCAGCTTAGGTTTCGGGAGAGGCTACACCTTC	CASSLGFGRGYTF
NA	NA	TRBJ1-2	TRBV5-1	TGCGCCAGCGGACCCCAGGGTAACTATGGCTACACCTTC	CASGPQGNYGYTF
NA	many	TRBJ1-1	TRBV6-1	TGTGCCAGCAGTGAAGTGAGGAACACTGAAGCTTTCTTT	CASSEVRNTEAFF